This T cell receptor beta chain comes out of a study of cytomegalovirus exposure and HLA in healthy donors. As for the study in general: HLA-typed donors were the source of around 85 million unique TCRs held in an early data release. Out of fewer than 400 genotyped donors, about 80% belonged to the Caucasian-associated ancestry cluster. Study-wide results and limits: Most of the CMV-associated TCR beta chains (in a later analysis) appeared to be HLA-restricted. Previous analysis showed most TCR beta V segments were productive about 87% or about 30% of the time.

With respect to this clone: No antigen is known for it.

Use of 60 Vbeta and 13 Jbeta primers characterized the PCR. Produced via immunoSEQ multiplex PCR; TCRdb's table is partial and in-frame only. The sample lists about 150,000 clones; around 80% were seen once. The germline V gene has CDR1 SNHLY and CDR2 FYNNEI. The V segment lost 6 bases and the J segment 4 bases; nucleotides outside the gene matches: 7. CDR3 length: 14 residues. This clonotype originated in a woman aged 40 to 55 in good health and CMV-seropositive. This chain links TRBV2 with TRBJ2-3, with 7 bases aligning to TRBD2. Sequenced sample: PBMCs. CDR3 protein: CASRGRAGADTQYF. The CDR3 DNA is TGTGCCAGCAGAGGGAGGGCCGGGGCAGATACGCAGTATTTT.